The 21 T cell receptor beta chains presented below share a single source sample, sequenced in a study of blood T cell repertoires in COVID-19 (dated by TCRdb to 2019 to 2021). Library preparation was by the immunoSEQ multiplex PCR assay. The immuneACCESS repertoire file appears here via TCRdb, limited to in-frame rearrangements. These files lack a portion of the clones; in checked studies, under half of the deficit traces to unresolved V genes, and the cause of the others is not known. The sample has some 280,000 clones on record, 85% of them singletons. Jointly, the top ten make up around 4% of the sample. Sequenced material: peripheral blood. Every receptor here comes from a woman between 45 and 60 years old with active or convalescent COVID-19.

The chain couples TRBV18 to TRBJ1-2; TRBD1 aligns across 8 bases. Trimming removed 3 bases from V and 7 bases from J; junction bases left unmatched: 10. Germline CDR1 is KGHSH and CDR2 is LQKENI. This CDR3 contains 15 residues. The CDR3 spells CASSPNRQGRGGYTF. DNA for the CDR3: TGTGCCAGCTCACCTAACCGACAGGGGAGGGGTGGCTACACCTTC.

This clone was recorded only once. This chain connects TRBV6-5 to TRBJ1-1, with D unclear. CDR3 length: 16 residues. Trimming cost V 0 bases and J 0 bases, with 11 bases left between them. Germline lookup yields CDR1 MNHEY and CDR2 SVGAGI. Here the CDR3 reads CASSYSFRSVNTEAFF. In DNA form, the CDR3 reads TGTGCCAGCAGTTACTCGTTCAGGTCGGTGAACACTGAAGCTTTCTTT.

This chain links TRBV5-1 with TRBJ1-3, with 7 bases identical to TRBD1. V lost 1 base to trimming and J lost 4 bases; unmatched junction nucleotides: 2. The germline CDR1 and CDR2 sequences are SGHRS and YFSETQ. CDR3 length: 14 residues. DNA for the CDR3: TGCGCCAGCAGCTTGTGGGACAGAGGAAACACCATATATTTT. Protein sequence: CASSLWDRGNTIYF.

This sequence joins TRBV7-9 and TRBJ2-1; D may be TRBD2 (6 bases). Germline V gene sequence: CDR1 SEHNR, CDR2 FQNEAQ (reference sequence). V was shortened by 8 bases and J by 10 bases, with 24 bases between the two germline ends. CDR3 length equals 15 residues. Written as DNA, the CDR3 is TGTGCCAGCCTCAGCCCGGGACTCCCTTTGGACGAGCAGTTCTTC. It yields the protein CASLSPGLPLDEQFF.

The gene calls are TRBV19 and TRBJ1-3; a weak D match, TRBD1 (6 bases). Trimming pared 6 bases from V and 4 bases from J, leaving 16 bases between. CDR3 length: 15 amino acids. Looked up from germline, CDR1 is LNHDA and CDR2 is SQIVND (reference sequence). The CDR3 is CASSGITGFGNTIYF. In DNA form, the CDR3 reads TGTGCCAGTAGCGGTATTACAGGGTTCGGAAACACCATATATTTT.

CDR3 nucleotides: TGCGCCAGCAGCAAAATGACAGGGGCCCTCGCCTCTGGAAACACCATATATTTT. This codes for CASSKMTGALASGNTIYF. The chain is built from TRBV5-1 and TRBJ1-3; 8 bases are a match to TRBD1. V dropped 4 bases and J dropped 0; count of bases not matched to a gene: 12. The CDR3 totals 18 residues. From germline, CDR1 is SGHRS and CDR2 YFSETQ.

The chain recombines TRBV19 with TRBJ1-5; TRBD1 matches 10 bases. The germline gives CDR1 LNHDA, CDR2 SQIVND (reference sequence). The CDR3 loop spans 15 amino acids. V was pared by 6 bases and J by 6 bases, with 8 bases of the junction left unmatched. The CDR3 is CASRTGGVIGQPQHF. The DNA for the CDR3 is TGTGCCAGTAGGACAGGGGGCGTAATCGGTCAGCCCCAGCATTTT. The variable domain in full, with the rest retrieved from reference TRBV19 and TRBJ1-5, is DGGITQSPKYLFRKEGQNVTLSCEQNLNHDAMYWYRQDPGQGLRLIYYSQIVNDFQKGDIAEGYSVSREKKESFPLTVTSAQKNPTAFYLCASRTGGVIGQPQHFGDGTRLSIL.

The chain recombines TRBV2 with TRBJ1-5, with 9 nucleotides matching TRBD1. Germline V lookup: CDR1 SNHLY, CDR2 FYNNEI. This CDR3 has 13 residues. The V segment lost 6 bases and the J segment 7 bases; nucleotides outside the gene matches: 4. DNA of the CDR3: TGTGCCAGCAGAAGGGACAGGGAACAGCCCCAGCATTTT. Translating it yields CASRRDREQPQHF.

CDR3 sequence: CASSPVAGVTEAFF. The CDR3 DNA is TGTGCCAGCAGCCCTGTCGCGGGGGTCACTGAAGCTTTCTTT. The V call is TRBV6-2 or TRBV6-3, the J call TRBJ1-1, with a tentative D call TRBD1 (5 bases). V was trimmed by 6 bases and J by 4 bases, leaving 15 bases between them. This CDR3 has 14 amino acids. Germline V gene sequence: CDR1 MNHEY, CDR2 SVGEGT.

This chain joins TRBV18 and TRBJ1-2; 7 bases are a match to TRBD1. The CDR3 consists of 18 residues. With V trimmed by 2 bases and J by 2 bases, 14 bases remained unmatched. CDR1 and CDR2 (germline): KGHSH, LQKENI. Here the CDR3 reads CASSPNLHRTGLNYGYTF. The CDR3 region has the DNA TGTGCCAGCTCACCAAACTTACATAGGACAGGCCTCAACTATGGCTACACCTTC.

The V call is TRBV19, the J call TRBJ1-2, with D perhaps TRBD1 (5 bases). V gave up 7 bases and J gave up 4 bases, with 19 bases separating them. This CDR3 contains 15 residues. CDR1 and CDR2 (germline): LNHDA, SQIVND (reference sequence). For the CDR3, the DNA is TGTGCCAGTACGGATCTAGAGGCAGGGTCCTATGGCTACACCTTC. Translated, it gives CASTDLEAGSYGYTF.

This chain links TRBV20-1 with TRBJ2-7; possibly TRBD2 for D (5 bases). V lost 3 bases to trimming and J lost 3 bases, with 15 bases between them. Germline assignment: CDR1 DFQATT and CDR2 SNEGSKA (reference sequence). The CDR3 runs to 14 residues. The CDR3 DNA reads as TGCAGTGCTAGTCGGGATGTAGAGGTCTACGAGCAGTACTTC. Translated: CSASRDVEVYEQYF.

This chain links TRBV4-1 with TRBJ2-7, with 8 bases matching TRBD1. Germline-derived CDR1 and CDR2 are MGHRA and YSYEKL. The ends lost 4 bases at V and 4 bases at J; junction bases unmatched: 9. CDR3 length: 15 residues. The chain's CDR3 is CASSLRMTGVYEQYF. The CDR3 DNA is TGCGCCAGCAGCCTACGAATGACAGGGGTTTACGAGCAGTACTTC.

In DNA form, the CDR3 reads TGCGCCAGCAGCTTGGCCGAAGAGACCCAGTACTTC. It translates to CASSLAEETQYF. This chain joins TRBV5-1 and TRBJ2-5; no clear D. CDR1 is SGHRS, CDR2 YFSETQ, per germline. The CDR3 loop spans 12 amino acids. The V end lost 0 bases, the J end lost 3 bases, and 3 bases lay between the germline ends.

V and J are TRBV27 and TRBJ2-2; D is uncertain. The V gene lost 3 bases and the J gene lost 5 bases, with 10 bases spanning the gap. The CDR3 extends over 14 amino acids. Germline CDR1 MNHEY, CDR2 SMNVEV (reference sequence). The CDR3 is CASSFYPQTGELFF. The DNA of the CDR3 is TGTGCCAGCAGTTTCTACCCCCAAACCGGGGAGCTGTTTTTT.

This chain connects TRBV7-2 to TRBJ2-1; 9 nucleotides align to TRBD2. With V trimmed by 5 bases and J by 3 bases, 5 bases remained unmatched. CDR1 is SGHTA and CDR2 is FQGNSA in the germline V gene. The CDR3 spans 15 residues. The CDR3 DNA is TGTGCCAGCAGCCAGCAAGCGGGAGGCTACAATGAGCAGTTCTTC. Amino acids: CASSQQAGGYNEQFF. Based on the CDR3 plus reference TRBV7-2 and TRBJ2-1, the full variable domain is GAGVSQSPSNKVTEKGKDVELRCDPISGHTALYWYRQSLGQGLEFLIYFQGNSAPDKSGLPSDRFSAERTGGSVSTLTIQRTQQEDSAVYLCASSQQAGGYNEQFFGPGTRLTVL.

The J gene is TRBJ2-5, the V gene TRBV4-1; 14 bases are shared with TRBD2. Germline values: CDR1 MGHRA, CDR2 YSYEKL. CDR3 size: 16 residues. Trimming took 2 bases from V and 5 from J; bases not matched to a gene: 4. CDR3 in DNA: TGCGCCAGCAGCCAACGACTAGCGGGAGGGGCGGAGACCCAGTACTTC. Protein product: CASSQRLAGGAETQYF.

J is TRBJ1-4 and V is TRBV6-5, with D hard to call. This CDR3 is built from 14 residues. From germline, CDR1 is MNHEY and CDR2 SVGAGI. The germline V and J ends were trimmed by 5 bases and 7 bases, with 14 bases remaining between them. The DNA for the CDR3 is TGTGCCAGCAGTACGGGTCATGCGGGTGAAAAACTGTTTTTT. Translated: CASSTGHAGEKLFF.

This clone showed up just once. This rearrangement joins TRBV5-5 to TRBJ2-5, with 8 bases that match TRBD2. The trim removed 4 bases at V and 2 bases at J, leaving 7 bases unmatched. Germline CDR1 SGHKS, CDR2 YYEKEE (reference sequence). This CDR3 is 15 amino acids long. CDR3 DNA sequence: TGTGCCAGCAGCCCGGGGGGGGGTCCTCAAGAGACCCAGTACTTC. This gives the protein CASSPGGGPQETQYF.

The rearrangement joins TRBV2 to TRBJ2-6, with D unclear. V lost 7 bases to trimming and J lost 10 bases, with 5 bases between them. This CDR3 has 10 amino acids. The germline CDR1 and CDR2 sequences are SNHLY and FYNNEI. CDR3 sequence: CASMSNVLTF. The CDR3 coding sequence is TGTGCCAGCATGAGTAACGTCCTGACTTTC.

The chain carries TRBV9 and TRBJ2-7, with D possibly matching TRBD1 (5 bases). Germline-derived CDR1 and CDR2 are SGDLS and YYNGEE. Between the trimmed V and J ends, which lost 0 bases and 2 bases, there was a span of 9 bases. The CDR3 sequence is 14 residues long. The CDR3, as DNA: TGTGCCAGCAGCGTAGATCCAGGGACCTACGAGCAGTACTTC. Residues: CASSVDPGTYEQYF.